The clone carrying this TCR beta chain was found a few times. Its target is not known. Before the COVID-19 pandemic, during about 2010-2018, CD4+ T cells were taken from unexposed donors. The cells were cultured for about ten days before CD4+ T cells were isolated. These data originate in a study of CD4 T cells in relation to SARS-CoV-2 and coronaviruses. V shed 5 bases and J shed 10 bases, with 18 bases lying between them. The CDR3 extends over 15 amino acids. The germline gives CDR1 SGHTA, CDR2 FQGNSA. Method: immunoSEQ multiplex PCR; TCRdb's copy keeps in-frame clones and lacks some. This sample has about 29,000 clones, with about 70% found just once.

This TCR was sampled from a human donor in good health. This rearrangement joins TRBV7-2 to TRBJ1-6; the D gene is possibly TRBD1 (6 bases). Sequencing was performed on CD4+ T cells from PBMCs, cultured in vitro. CDR3 sequence reads: CASSPGWGRESPLHF. CDR3 nucleotide sequence: TGTGCCAGCAGCCCCGGGTGGGGGCGCGAATCACCCCTCCACTTT. Filled out from reference TRBV7-2 and TRBJ1-6, the complete variable domain reads GAGVSQSPSNKVTEKGKDVELRCDPISGHTALYWYRQSLGQGLEFLIYFQGNSAPDKSGLPSDRFSAERTGGSVSTLTIQRTQQEDSAVYLCASSPGWGRESPLHFGNGTRLTVT.